This T cell receptor beta chain came from a study of blood T cell repertoires in COVID-19. Repertoires were generated with immunoSEQ multiplex PCR, while TCRdb's copy carries only in-frame clones and drops some. Among 60,000 to 80,000 clones, 80% to 90% were seen once, and the ten largest hold approximately 20%. Trimming stripped 0 bases from V and 1 base from J, with 8 bases between. Germline values: CDR1 SGDLS, CDR2 YYNGEE. This CDR3 has 15 amino acids. The chain couples TRBV9 to TRBJ1-3; D perhaps matches TRBD1 (5 bases). This clonotype was obtained from a woman aged 55-70 years with COVID-19, enrolled during active disease. Sequenced: peripheral blood. The CDR3 nucleotides are TGTGCCAGCAGCGTAGAAAGGGGTTCTGGAAACACCATATATTTT. Translating gives CASSVERGSGNTIYF.